This is a list of T cell receptor beta chains from one sample in a study of cytomegalovirus exposure and HLA in healthy donors. The table came from immunoSEQ multiplex PCR; TCRdb's copy has only in-frame clones and leaves some out. Here the sample spans roughly 190,000 clones, over 80% being singletons. Input material: PBMCs. These receptors all come from a young man in good health and CMV-seronegative. CDR3s include the opening cysteine and the closing phenylalanine or tryptophan. A D gene is named only where the DNA matches it firmly. Clone size appears in some rows only: once, few, many, or a class for an expanded clone.

>NA|TRBJ1-3|TRBV2|NA
CASSANSQGSGNTIYF
TGTGCCAGCAGCGCAAACTCCCAGGGGTCTGGAAACACCATATATTTT
>NA|TRBJ1-3|TRBV19|NA
CASSPQEGRRNTIYF
TGTGCCAGTAGTCCTCAGGAGGGACGACGAAACACCATATATTTT
>TRBD1|TRBJ2-1|TRBV29-1|once
CSASGQGGLRGYNEQFF
TGCAGCGCATCAGGACAGGGGGGACTTAGGGGATACAATGAGCAGTTCTTC
>TRBD2|TRBJ2-7|TRBV7-6|NA
CASSRSGGSSYEQYF
TGTGCCAGCAGCCGAAGCGGGGGAAGCTCCTACGAGCAGTACTTC
>NA|TRBJ1-2|TRBV28|NA
CASSPIGYGYTF
TGTGCCAGCAGCCCGATCGGGTATGGCTACACCTTC
>TRBD1|TRBJ1-1|TRBV6-1|NA
CASSEGPTGDTEAFF
TGTGCCAGCAGTGAAGGACCGACAGGGGACACTGAAGCTTTCTTT
>TRBD1|TRBJ2-1|TRBV28|NA
CASSSRSPGQFNEQFF
TGTGCCAGCAGCTCGCGCTCCCCGGGACAGTTCAATGAGCAGTTCTTC
>TRBD2|TRBJ2-1|TRBV9|NA
CASSVASGDPAEQFF
TGTGCCAGCAGCGTAGCTAGCGGGGACCCCGCTGAGCAGTTCTTC
>NA|TRBJ2-3|TRBV2|once
CASSEDWMRTDTQYF
TGTGCCAGCAGTGAAGACTGGATGCGGACAGATACGCAGTATTTT
>NA|TRBJ1-5|TRBV7-2|NA
CASSPLGRDQPQHF
TGTGCCAGCAGCCCCCTGGGCAGGGATCAGCCCCAGCATTTT
>NA|TRBJ1-4|TRBV5-1|NA
CASSLAAGGNEKLFF
TGCGCCAGCAGCTTGGCAGCTGGAGGTAATGAAAAACTGTTTTTT
>NA|TRBJ1-1|TRBV14|NA
CASSQETGRSTEAFF
TGTGCCAGCAGCCAAGAGACTGGGAGGAGCACTGAAGCTTTCTTT
>NA|TRBJ2-1|TRBV4-1|NA
CASSRTRAEGVGEQFF
TGCGCCAGCAGCCGAACCAGGGCGGAGGGTGTCGGTGAGCAGTTCTTC
>NA|TRBJ1-1|TRBV19|few
CASSIGEATEAFF
TGTGCCAGTAGTATTGGGGAGGCCACTGAAGCTTTCTTT
>TRBD1|TRBJ2-1|TRBV5-8|NA
CASSLGTGASYNEQFF
TGTGCCAGCAGCTTGGGGACAGGGGCCTCCTACAATGAGCAGTTCTTC
>NA|TRBJ2-1|TRBV5-1|NA
CASSLGQGTYNEQFF
TGCGCCAGCAGCTTGGGGCAGGGAACCTACAATGAGCAGTTCTTC
>TRBD2|TRBJ2-7|TRBV13|NA
CASSLVPLAGWGAEQYF
TGTGCCAGCAGCTTAGTGCCCTTAGCGGGATGGGGCGCTGAGCAGTACTTC
>TRBD2|TRBJ2-3|TRBV10-3|NA
CATTPGTSGGFTDTQYF
TGTGCCACAACCCCGGGGACTAGCGGGGGATTCACAGATACGCAGTATTTT
>NA|TRBJ2-1|TRBV6-5|NA
CASRKGRSYNEQFF
TGTGCCAGCAGAAAGGGGCGCTCCTACAATGAGCAGTTCTTC
>NA|TRBJ2-7|TRBV28|NA
CASSLFSEQYF
TGTGCCAGCAGTTTATTCTCCGAGCAGTACTTC
>NA|TRBJ1-1|TRBV18|NA
CASSDERGRTEAFF
TGTGCCAGCTCAGACGAGCGGGGAAGGACTGAAGCTTTCTTT
>NA|TRBJ1-2|TRBV29-1|NA
CSALTPTGYTF
TGCAGCGCCCTAACACCGACAGGCTACACCTTC
>TRBD2|TRBJ2-1|TRBV28|NA
CASSTPLAGGGREQFF
TGTGCCAGCAGTACCCCGCTAGCGGGGGGGGGTCGTGAGCAGTTCTTC
>NA|TRBJ2-1|TRBV23-1|NA
CASSHKQGDEQFF
TGCGCCAGCAGTCACAAACAGGGCGATGAGCAGTTCTTC
>NA|TRBJ2-1|TRBV4-1|NA
CASSQSDNEQFF
TGCGCCAGCAGCCAAAGCGACAATGAGCAGTTCTTC
>TRBD1|TRBJ2-7|TRBV9|NA
CASSVDRGSAQYF
TGTGCCAGCAGCGTTGACAGGGGTAGCGCGCAGTACTTC
>TRBD2|TRBJ2-5|TRBV7-2|NA
CASSFRSGGPQETQYF
TGTGCCAGCAGCTTCCGTAGCGGGGGTCCTCAAGAGACCCAGTACTTC
>NA|TRBJ1-6|TRBV6-5|NA
CASSYQGKNSPLHF
TGTGCCAGCAGTTACCAGGGGAAGAATTCACCCCTCCACTTT
>NA|TRBJ1-5|TRBV19|NA
CASRQEGNQPQHF
TGTGCCAGTAGACAGGAGGGAAATCAGCCCCAGCATTTT
>NA|TRBJ2-7|TRBV18|NA
CASSHPTGSYEQYF
TGTGCCAGCTCACATCCGACAGGCTCCTACGAGCAGTACTTC
>NA|TRBJ2-2|TRBV6-1|NA
CASRRLQGTGELFF
TGTGCCAGCAGACGCCTCCAGGGTACCGGGGAGCTGTTTTTT
>NA|TRBJ2-1|TRBV4-1|few
CASSQWGLGANEQFF
TGCGCCAGCAGCCAATGGGGTTTGGGGGCCAATGAGCAGTTCTTC
>NA|TRBJ1-3|TRBV11-2|NA
CASSFGTGNTIYF
TGTGCCAGCAGCTTCGGTACTGGAAACACCATATATTTT
>TRBD1|TRBJ2-1|TRBV25-1|NA
CASSEAGTGVYNEQFF
TGTGCCAGCAGTGAAGCCGGGACAGGGGTCTACAATGAGCAGTTCTTC
>TRBD1|TRBJ1-4|TRBV4-1|NA
CASSRRDRAMDEKLFF
TGCGCCAGCAGTCGCCGGGACAGGGCGATGGATGAAAAACTGTTTTTT
>TRBD1|TRBJ2-7|TRBV7-2|NA
CASSLGTGGLGEQYF
TGTGCCAGCAGCTTAGGCACAGGGGGCCTGGGCGAGCAGTACTTC
>TRBD1|TRBJ1-4|TRBV6-1|NA
CASSEGQGRREKLFF
TGTGCCAGCAGTGAAGGACAGGGAAGACGAGAAAAACTGTTTTTT
>NA|TRBJ1-5|TRBV7-2|NA
CASSLQLGEPQHF
TGTGCCAGCAGCCTCCAACTCGGAGAGCCCCAGCATTTT
>NA|TRBJ1-5|TRBV6-1|NA
CASSPNSQKYQPQHF
TGTGCCAGCAGTCCCAACAGCCAGAAGTATCAGCCCCAGCATTTT
>NA|TRBJ2-3|TRBV5-1|NA
CASSLAQISTDTQYF
TGCGCCAGCAGCTTGGCGCAGATCAGCACAGATACGCAGTATTTT
>TRBD2|TRBJ2-1|TRBV11-3|once
CASSLGTSGAYNEQFF
TGTGCCAGCAGCTTAGGGACTAGCGGCGCCTACAATGAGCAGTTCTTC
>NA|TRBJ2-5|TRBV6-5|few
CASRDRKKNWETQYF
TGTGCCAGCAGGGACAGAAAGAAAAATTGGGAGACCCAGTACTTC
>TRBD2|TRBJ2-5|TRBV11-2|NA
CASSLVPGLAGGPAETQYF
TGTGCCAGCAGCTTAGTCCCGGGACTAGCGGGGGGGCCGGCAGAGACCCAGTACTTC
>TRBD2|TRBJ2-1|TRBV7-9|NA
CASSPPELAGGGNEQFF
TGTGCCAGCAGCCCCCCCGAGCTAGCGGGAGGAGGCAATGAGCAGTTCTTC
>NA|TRBJ2-5|TRBV5-4|NA
CASSPIASQGSQETQYF
TGTGCCAGCAGCCCTATAGCGTCTCAGGGGAGCCAAGAGACCCAGTACTTC
>NA|TRBJ2-5|TRBV28|NA
CASSTITRQEHF
TGTGCCAGCAGTACAATAACCCGACAGGAACACTTC
>NA|TRBJ1-1|TRBV7-9|NA
CASSLGGSTEAFF
TGTGCCAGCAGCTTGGGGGGAAGCACTGAAGCTTTCTTT
>NA|TRBJ1-1|TRBV19|NA
CASSIWSGDQGRPFF
TGTGCCAGTAGTATCTGGTCGGGGGATCAGGGACGGCCTTTCTTT
>TRBD1|TRBJ1-1|TRBV7-9|NA
CASSFSAGTGNTEAFF
TGTGCCAGCAGTTTTTCAGCCGGGACAGGGAACACTGAAGCTTTCTTT
>NA|TRBJ2-5|TRBV7-8|once
CASSSRGETQYF
TGTGCCAGCAGCTCGAGGGGGGAGACCCAGTACTTC
>TRBD1|TRBJ2-7|TRBV5-1|once
CASSLYGTGDEQYF
TGCGCCAGCAGCTTGTATGGTACAGGGGACGAGCAGTACTTC
>TRBD1|TRBJ2-3|TRBV4-1|NA
CASSPQGQGGTDTQYF
TGCGCCAGCAGCCCACAGGGACAGGGGGGGACAGATACGCAGTATTTT
>NA|TRBJ2-7|TRBV5-5|NA
CASSLGGTTAYYEQYF
TGTGCCAGCAGCTTGGGGGGCACCACAGCCTACTACGAGCAGTACTTC
>NA|TRBJ1-2|TRBV7-8|NA
CASSLTQRGGYTF
TGTGCCAGCAGCTTAACTCAGCGTGGCGGCTACACCTTC